This T cell receptor (beta chain) emerged from a study of shared clonotypes between healthy human individuals. V lost 3 bases to trimming and J lost 2 bases, with 14 bases between them. CDR1 SGDLS and CDR2 YYNGEE come from the germline V gene. The CDR3 is 15 amino acids. Repertoires were generated with immunoSEQ multiplex PCR, while TCRdb's copy carries only in-frame clones and drops some. The table shows roughly 2.5 million clones, with about 92% occurring only once. The investigators split CD4+ cells into a CD45RA+ naive subset and a CD45RA-negative memory subset. Turning to this clone: Its antigen is undetermined.

Whole-study results and caveats: Several donors held about 5.1% of naive CD4 clonotypes in common.

This clonotype originated in a man aged 18 to 29 in good health. Sequences were obtained from naive CD4+ T cells sorted from blood. The subset is: CD45RA+ positively selected. The genes are TRBV9 and TRBJ2-5; D tentatively fits TRBD1 or TRBD2 (5 bases each). The CDR3 spells CASSAGDLKQETQYF. The CDR3 coding sequence is TGTGCCAGCAGCGCCGGGGACCTCAAGCAAGAGACCCAGTACTTC.